This T cell receptor (beta chain) was observed in a study of OX40 agonist ivuxolimab in advanced cancers. The CDR3 spans 14 residues. Germline V gene lookup returns CDR1 SGHRS and CDR2 YFSETQ. V was clipped by 4 bases and J by 8 bases, with 13 bases between them. Sequenced by immunoSEQ multiplex PCR; TCRdb stores in-frame clones only, minus some. The data show 61,000 or so clones, around 83% seen once. The material was CD4+ or CD8+ T cells sorted from blood, obtained in a trial of the OX40 agonist ivuxolimab. The source is an adult with an advanced solid tumor such as melanoma, head and neck, liver or kidney cancer. The chain is built from TRBV5-1 and TRBJ1-6; D is unresolved. As DNA, the CDR3 is TGCGCCAGCAGCGCGGCACAGAGGGATTCACCCCTCCACTTT. Its translation is CASSAAQRDSPLHF. Drawing the rest from reference TRBV5-1 and TRBJ1-6, the complete variable domain is KAGVTQTPRYLIKTRGQQVTLSCSPISGHRSVSWYQQTPGQGLQFLFEYFSETQRNKGNFPGRFSGRQFSNSRSEMNVSTLELGDSALYLCASSAAQRDSPLHFGNGTRLTVT.